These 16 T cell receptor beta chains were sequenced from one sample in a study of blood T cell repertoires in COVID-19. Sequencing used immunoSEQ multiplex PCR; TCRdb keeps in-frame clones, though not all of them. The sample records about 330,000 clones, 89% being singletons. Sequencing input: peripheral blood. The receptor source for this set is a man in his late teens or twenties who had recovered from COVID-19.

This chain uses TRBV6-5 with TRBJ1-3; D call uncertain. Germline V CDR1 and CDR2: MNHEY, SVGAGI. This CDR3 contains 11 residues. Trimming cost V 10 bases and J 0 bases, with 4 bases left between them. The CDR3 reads CAIHSGNTIYF. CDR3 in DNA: TGTGCCATTCACTCTGGAAACACCATATATTTT.

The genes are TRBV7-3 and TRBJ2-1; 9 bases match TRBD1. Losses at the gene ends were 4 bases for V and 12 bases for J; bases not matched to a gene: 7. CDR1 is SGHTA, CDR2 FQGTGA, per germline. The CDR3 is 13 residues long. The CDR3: CASSSDRGLTQFF. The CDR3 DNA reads TGTGCCAGCAGCTCGGACAGGGGACTTACGCAGTTCTTC.

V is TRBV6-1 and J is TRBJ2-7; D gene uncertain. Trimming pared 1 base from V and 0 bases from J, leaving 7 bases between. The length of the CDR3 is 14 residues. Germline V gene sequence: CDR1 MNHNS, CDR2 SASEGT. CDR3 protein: CASSEGGTSYEQYF. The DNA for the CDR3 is TGTGCCAGCAGTGAAGGTGGCACCTCCTACGAGCAGTACTTC.

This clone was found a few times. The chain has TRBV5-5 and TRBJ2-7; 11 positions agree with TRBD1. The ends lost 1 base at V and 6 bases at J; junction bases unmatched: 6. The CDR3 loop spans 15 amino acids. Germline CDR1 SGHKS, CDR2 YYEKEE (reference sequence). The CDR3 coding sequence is TGTGCCAGCAGCTTGCCCCCGGACAGGGGGCGCGAGCAGTACTTC. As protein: CASSLPPDRGREQYF.

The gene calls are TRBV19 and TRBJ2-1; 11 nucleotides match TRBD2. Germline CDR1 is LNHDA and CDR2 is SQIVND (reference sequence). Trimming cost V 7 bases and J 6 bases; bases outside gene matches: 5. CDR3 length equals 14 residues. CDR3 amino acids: CASIGLAGPNEQFF. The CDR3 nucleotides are TGTGCCAGTATCGGACTAGCGGGTCCCAATGAGCAGTTCTTC.

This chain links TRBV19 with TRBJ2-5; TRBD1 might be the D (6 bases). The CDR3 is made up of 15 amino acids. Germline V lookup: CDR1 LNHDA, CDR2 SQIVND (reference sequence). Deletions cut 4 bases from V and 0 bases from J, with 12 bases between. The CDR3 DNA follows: TGTGCCAGTAGTAGACAGGACGGAAACCAAGAGACCCAGTACTTC. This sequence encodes CASSRQDGNQETQYF.

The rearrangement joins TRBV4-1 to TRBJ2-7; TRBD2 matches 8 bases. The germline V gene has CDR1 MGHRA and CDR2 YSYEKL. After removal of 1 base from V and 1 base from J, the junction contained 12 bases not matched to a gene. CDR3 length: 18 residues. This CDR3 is CASSQVIQRGSRSYEQYF. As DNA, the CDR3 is TGCGCCAGCAGCCAAGTCATCCAGCGGGGGAGCCGTTCCTACGAGCAGTACTTC.

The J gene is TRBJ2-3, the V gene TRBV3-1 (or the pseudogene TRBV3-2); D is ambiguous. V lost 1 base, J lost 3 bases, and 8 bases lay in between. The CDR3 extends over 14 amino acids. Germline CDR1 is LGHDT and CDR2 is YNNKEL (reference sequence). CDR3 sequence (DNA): TGTGCCAGCAGCCAAGTAGTTCCGACAGATACGCAGTATTTT. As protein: CASSQVVPTDTQYF.

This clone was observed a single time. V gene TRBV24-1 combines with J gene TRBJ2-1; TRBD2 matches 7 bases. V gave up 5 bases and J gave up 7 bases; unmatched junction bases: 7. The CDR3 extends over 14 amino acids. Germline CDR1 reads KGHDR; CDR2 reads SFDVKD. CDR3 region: CATSASGYGNEQFF. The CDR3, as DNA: TGTGCCACCAGTGCTAGCGGTTACGGGAATGAGCAGTTCTTC.

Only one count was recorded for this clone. Here the CDR3 reads CASSDGDGYTF. The DNA of the CDR3 is TGTGCCAGCAGCGACGGAGATGGCTACACCTTC. V and J are TRBV7-3 and TRBJ1-2, with unresolved D. The CDR3 contains 11 residues. Germline V lookup: CDR1 SGHTA, CDR2 FQGTGA. Trimming removed 5 bases from V and 6 bases from J, with 7 bases in between.

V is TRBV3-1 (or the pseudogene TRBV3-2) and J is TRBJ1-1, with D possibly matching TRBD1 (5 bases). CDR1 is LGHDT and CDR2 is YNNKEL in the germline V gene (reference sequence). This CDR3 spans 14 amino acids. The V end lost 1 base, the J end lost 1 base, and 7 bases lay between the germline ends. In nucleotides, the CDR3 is TGTGCCAGCAGCCAAGTAAGGGGGAACACTGAAGCTTTCTTT. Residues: CASSQVRGNTEAFF.

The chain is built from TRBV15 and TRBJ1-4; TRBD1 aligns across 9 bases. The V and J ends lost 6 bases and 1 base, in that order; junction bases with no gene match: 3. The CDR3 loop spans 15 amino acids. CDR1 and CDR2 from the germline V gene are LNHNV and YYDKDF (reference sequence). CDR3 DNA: TGTGCCACCAGGAGGACAGGGGAAACTAATGAAAAACTGTTTTTT. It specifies CATRRTGETNEKLFF.

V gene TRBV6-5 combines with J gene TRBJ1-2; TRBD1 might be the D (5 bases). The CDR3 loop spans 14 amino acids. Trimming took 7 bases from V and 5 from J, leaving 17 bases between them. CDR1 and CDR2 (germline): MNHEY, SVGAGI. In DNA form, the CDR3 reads TGTGCCAGCACTCCCGGGGGATCGGGGTATGGCTACACCTTC. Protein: CASTPGGSGYGYTF.

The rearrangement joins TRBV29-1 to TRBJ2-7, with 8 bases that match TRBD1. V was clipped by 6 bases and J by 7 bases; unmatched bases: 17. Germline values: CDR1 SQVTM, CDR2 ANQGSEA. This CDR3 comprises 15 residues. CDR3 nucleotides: TGCAGCGTCGTACCGGGACAGGCCACGTTTAGTGAGCAGTACTTC. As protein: CSVVPGQATFSEQYF.

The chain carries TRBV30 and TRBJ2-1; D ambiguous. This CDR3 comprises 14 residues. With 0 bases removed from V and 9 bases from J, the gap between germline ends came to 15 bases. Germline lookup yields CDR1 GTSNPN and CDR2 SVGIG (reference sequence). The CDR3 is CAWSVGVGQGEQFF. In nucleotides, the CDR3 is TGTGCCTGGAGTGTAGGTGTGGGCCAAGGTGAGCAGTTCTTC.

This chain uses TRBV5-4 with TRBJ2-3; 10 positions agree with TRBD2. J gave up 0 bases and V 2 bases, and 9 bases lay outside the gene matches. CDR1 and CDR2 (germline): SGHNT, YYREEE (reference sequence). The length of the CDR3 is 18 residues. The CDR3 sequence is CASSFGLAAIFSTDTQYF. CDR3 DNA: TGTGCCAGCAGCTTTGGACTAGCGGCAATCTTTAGCACAGATACGCAGTATTTT.